This T cell receptor beta chain was found in a study of OX40 agonist ivuxolimab in advanced cancers. Concerning this clone: Other DNA sequences in this sample translate to the same CDR3.

Trimming at V came to 5 bases and at J to 3 bases, leaving 7 bases not matched to a gene. Germline V gene lookup returns CDR1 GTSNPN and CDR2 SVGIG (reference sequence). The CDR3 contains 13 residues. Here immunoSEQ multiplex PCR was the method, and the copy in TCRdb shows in-frame clones only, minus some. The table shows about 66,000 clones, with 85% to 90% occurring only once. The receptor was derived from an adult with an advanced solid tumor such as melanoma, head and neck, liver or kidney cancer. The chain recombines TRBV30 with TRBJ2-7, with 7 positions matching TRBD1. Material: CD4+ or CD8+ T cells sorted from blood, obtained in a trial of the OX40 agonist ivuxolimab. The CDR3, as DNA: TGTGCCTGGTCAACAGGGGTGGTCTACGAGCAGTACTTC. Residues: CAWSTGVVYEQYF.